This entry concerns a single T cell receptor (beta chain). Its antigen remains unknown. These data are taken from a study of T cells in Graves' hyperthyroidism and ophthalmopathy. Study conclusions and caveats: Blood held most thyroid clonotypes expanded above 0.001 frequency. Ophthalmopathy could be told apart from stable hyperthyroidism with a 13 V-J model.

The source material, RNA transcripts, was used to amplify TCR beta CDR3 regions. In the first-round RT-PCR of the TCR CDR3, the HTBI primer set was used. MiXCR was run by TCRdb on the multiplex PCR reads, yielding one entry per CDR3 protein. The sample lists some 400,000 distinct CDR3 sequences, 13% seen once, with around 21% in the top ten. Germline V CDR1 and CDR2: SNHLY, FYNNEI. J lost 6 bases, V lost 5 bases, and 7 bases had no gene match. The CDR3 extends over 14 amino acids. Exclusion of patients followed from uncontrolled infection, other autoimmune disease, pregnancy or lactation. The sequenced sample was blood. The sequence was collected from a man under 40 with Graves' hyperthyroidism that later progressed to Graves' ophthalmopathy. J is TRBJ1-2 and V is TRBV2, with TRBD1 matching over 9 bases. The CDR3 loop reads CASSPGQGTNGYTF. The CDR3 DNA reads as TGTGCCAGCAGTCCGGGACAGGGCACCAATGGCTACACCTTC.